This entry concerns a single T cell receptor beta chain. Antigen specificity is unknown. A modified ARM-PCR protocol with three rounds of nested PCR amplified TCRbeta. TCRdb ran MiXCR on the multiplex PCR reads and lists one entry per CDR3 protein. The profile shows 95,000 to 150,000 distinct CDR3 sequences, 66% of them singletons. RNA was extracted from bulk tissue without any cell sorting. The data were taken from a study of tumor and adjacent non-tumor tissue in lung cancer. Findings and limits, study-wide: Shorter survival was associated with higher TCR diversity in tumors. Tumor repertoires had a smaller top 100 clone share than normal lung.

Sequencing was carried out using lung tumor tissue. The clonotype comes from a man aged 25-40 years with non-small cell lung cancer.

The CDR3 protein is CASSTTGSQFF. The CDR3 region has the DNA TGTGCCAGCAGCACAACAGGGTCGCAGTTCTTC. The chain combines TRBV9 with TRBJ2-1; possible D gene TRBD1, 6 bases. Germline V gene sequence: CDR1 SGDLS, CDR2 YYNGEE. Trimming removed 4 bases at V and 12 bases at J, with 11 bases between. This CDR3 has 11 amino acids.